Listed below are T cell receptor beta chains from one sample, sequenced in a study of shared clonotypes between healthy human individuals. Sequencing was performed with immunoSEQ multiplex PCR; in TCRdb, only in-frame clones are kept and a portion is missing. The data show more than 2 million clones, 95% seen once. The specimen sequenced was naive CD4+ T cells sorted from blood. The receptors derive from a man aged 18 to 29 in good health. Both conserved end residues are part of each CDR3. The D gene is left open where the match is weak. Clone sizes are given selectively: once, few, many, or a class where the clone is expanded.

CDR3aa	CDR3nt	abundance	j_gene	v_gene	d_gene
CASSARGDSYEQYF	TGTGCCAGCAGCGCACGTGGGGACAGCTACGAGCAGTACTTC	once	TRBJ2-7	TRBV9	TRBD1
CASSGQGATNEKLFF	TGTGCCTCCAGCGGGCAGGGTGCAACTAATGAAAAACTGTTTTTT	-	TRBJ1-4	TRBV6-1	-
CASTKPGVNYGYTF	TGTGCCAGTACCAAGCCAGGGGTTAACTATGGCTACACCTTC	-	TRBJ1-2	TRBV19	-
CASSPQGSPYEQYF	TGTGCCAGCAGCCCACAGGGGAGTCCCTACGAGCAGTACTTC	-	TRBJ2-7	TRBV4-2	TRBD1
CSVELDTDTQYF	TGCAGCGTTGAACTAGACACAGATACGCAGTATTTT	-	TRBJ2-3	TRBV29-1	-
CASSIDHPGELFF	TGTGCCAGTAGTATAGATCACCCTGGGGAGCTGTTTTTT	once	TRBJ2-2	TRBV19	-
CASSIERGNQPQHF	TGTGCCAGTAGTATAGAGAGAGGGAATCAGCCCCAGCATTTT	-	TRBJ1-5	TRBV19	-
CASSQAGNYGYTF	TGTGCCAGTAGTCAAGCGGGTAACTATGGCTACACCTTC	-	TRBJ1-2	TRBV19	-
CASSFDRANYGYTF	TGTGCCAGCAGTTTTGATCGCGCAAACTATGGCTACACCTTC	once	TRBJ1-2	TRBV6-5	-
CASSPGRGELFF	TGTGCCAGCAGCCCCGGCCGTGGGGAGCTGTTTTTT	-	TRBJ2-2	TRBV7-2	-
CASSWSSF	TGTGCCAGCAGTTGGTCCTCTTTC	-	TRBJ1-2	TRBV6-5	-
CASSLVVYVAGGSSYEQYF	TGTGCCAGCAGCTTAGTGGTTTACGTGGCAGGGGGGTCTTCCTACGAGCAGTACTTC	-	TRBJ2-7	TRBV7-2	-
CASSSEVGAFF	TGTGCCAGCAGCTCCGAGGTGGGAGCTTTCTTT	-	TRBJ1-1	TRBV7-9	-